The rows below give T cell receptor beta chains drawn from one sample of a study of OX40 agonist ivuxolimab in advanced cancers. TCRdb's table, derived via immunoSEQ multiplex PCR, lists solely in-frame clones and lacks some. The sample comprises around 30,000 clones, about 89% of which are singletons, and less than 9.5% rests with the top ten. The starting material was CD4+ or CD8+ T cells sorted from blood, obtained in a trial of the OX40 agonist ivuxolimab. These receptor sequences come from an adult with an advanced solid tumor such as melanoma, head and neck, liver or kidney cancer. Each CDR3 is given with its conserved first and last residue. Fields, in order: J gene, clone size, CDR3 length, V gene, D gene, CDR3 DNA, CDR3 protein. D genes are given only for firm matches. Rows may omit the clone size; those that give it use once, few, many or a size class.

j_gene: TRBJ2-5
abundance: -
len: 17
v_gene: TRBV11-3
d_gene: TRBD1
CDR3nt: TGTGCCAGCAGCCCCCCACGAGGACAGGGGGAAGGGGAGACCCAGTACTTC
CDR3aa: CASSPPRGQGEGETQYF

j_gene: TRBJ2-7
abundance: -
len: 14
v_gene: TRBV14
d_gene: TRBD2
CDR3nt: TGTGCCAGCAGCCCACTAGCGGGAGTCAACGAGCAGTACTTC
CDR3aa: CASSPLAGVNEQYF

j_gene: TRBJ2-7
abundance: -
len: 11
v_gene: TRBV28
d_gene: -
CDR3nt: TGTGCCAGCAGCCAATTCTACGAGCAGTACTTC
CDR3aa: CASSQFYEQYF

j_gene: TRBJ2-7
abundance: -
len: 15
v_gene: TRBV7-9
d_gene: -
CDR3nt: TGTGCCAGCAGGTCCGGGCTTCATAGCTCCTACGAGCAGTACTTC
CDR3aa: CASRSGLHSSYEQYF

j_gene: TRBJ2-7
abundance: once
len: 16
v_gene: TRBV15
d_gene: -
CDR3nt: TGTGCCACCAGCAGAGGGCGGAGGGGGAAAACCTACGAGCAGTACTTC
CDR3aa: CATSRGRRGKTYEQYF

j_gene: TRBJ1-3
abundance: -
len: 14
v_gene: TRBV5-6
d_gene: -
CDR3nt: TGTGCCAGCAGCTTCGCGACTTCTGGAAACACCATATATTTT
CDR3aa: CASSFATSGNTIYF

j_gene: TRBJ2-1
abundance: -
len: 13
v_gene: TRBV30
d_gene: -
CDR3nt: TGTGCCTGGAGTGTATTTTCCGGAGCTGAGCAGTTCTTC
CDR3aa: CAWSVFSGAEQFF

j_gene: TRBJ1-2
abundance: -
len: 14
v_gene: TRBV27
d_gene: TRBD1
CDR3nt: TGTGCCAGCAGTGTTACAGGGGGTGGCTATGGCTACACCTTC
CDR3aa: CASSVTGGGYGYTF

j_gene: TRBJ2-1
abundance: -
len: 16
v_gene: TRBV27
d_gene: TRBD1
CDR3nt: TGTGCCAGCAGTTCCACCGGGACAGGAGATTACAATGAGCAGTTCTTC
CDR3aa: CASSSTGTGDYNEQFF

j_gene: TRBJ2-1
abundance: -
len: 18
v_gene: TRBV11-3
d_gene: TRBD1
CDR3nt: TGTGCCAGCAGCTCGAGGAATTGGACAGGGAGGTCCTACAATGAGCAGTTCTTC
CDR3aa: CASSSRNWTGRSYNEQFF

j_gene: TRBJ2-5
abundance: -
len: 12
v_gene: TRBV28
d_gene: TRBD1
CDR3nt: TGTGCCAGCAGGACAGGGATGGAGACCCAGTACTTC
CDR3aa: CASRTGMETQYF

j_gene: TRBJ1-2
abundance: -
len: 14
v_gene: TRBV18
d_gene: -
CDR3nt: TGTGCCAGCTCACCCGCAGGGGAACTCTATGGCTACACCTTC
CDR3aa: CASSPAGELYGYTF

j_gene: TRBJ2-7
abundance: -
len: 13
v_gene: TRBV7-8
d_gene: -
CDR3nt: TGTGCCAGCAGCCAGGGGACGGTTTACGAGCAGTACTTC
CDR3aa: CASSQGTVYEQYF

j_gene: TRBJ2-7
abundance: -
len: 14
v_gene: TRBV30
d_gene: TRBD2
CDR3nt: TGTGCCTGGAGTGTGTTAGCGGGAGGCTCCGAGCAGTACTTC
CDR3aa: CAWSVLAGGSEQYF

j_gene: TRBJ2-7
abundance: -
len: 14
v_gene: TRBV7-9
d_gene: TRBD1
CDR3nt: TGTGCCAGCAGCGGAGACAGGGGGCTCGTCGAGCAGTACTTC
CDR3aa: CASSGDRGLVEQYF

j_gene: TRBJ1-2
abundance: -
len: 12
v_gene: TRBV19
d_gene: -
CDR3nt: TGTGCCAGTCGACAGGAGGGTTATGGCTACACCTTC
CDR3aa: CASRQEGYGYTF

j_gene: TRBJ2-7
abundance: -
len: 18
v_gene: TRBV28
d_gene: TRBD1
CDR3nt: TGTGCCAGCAGTTTAGGGGTATTGGGGGGACAGGCCGTTTACGAGCAGTACTTC
CDR3aa: CASSLGVLGGQAVYEQYF

j_gene: TRBJ1-5
abundance: -
len: 14
v_gene: TRBV2
d_gene: -
CDR3nt: TGTGCCAGCAGCCCCTCTTTCTGGGATAAGCCCCAGCATTTT
CDR3aa: CASSPSFWDKPQHF

j_gene: TRBJ2-6
abundance: -
len: 18
v_gene: TRBV5-4
d_gene: -
CDR3nt: TGTGCCAGCAGCTCTCTTAGCGGCCGAGGCTCTGGGGCCAACGTCCTGACTTTC
CDR3aa: CASSSLSGRGSGANVLTF

j_gene: TRBJ1-1
abundance: -
len: 16
v_gene: TRBV9
d_gene: TRBD1
CDR3nt: TGTGCCAGCAGCGTAGAAAAAGGGACAGGGAAGACTGAAGCTTTCTTT
CDR3aa: CASSVEKGTGKTEAFF

j_gene: TRBJ2-1
abundance: -
len: 17
v_gene: TRBV13
d_gene: TRBD2
CDR3nt: TGTGCCAGCAGCTTAGTTTCAGCGGGGGACTCCTACAATGAGCAGTTCTTC
CDR3aa: CASSLVSAGDSYNEQFF

j_gene: TRBJ2-7
abundance: -
len: 12
v_gene: TRBV5-1
d_gene: -
CDR3nt: TGCGCCAGCAGCTTCTTATTCGGGGAGCAGTACTTC
CDR3aa: CASSFLFGEQYF

j_gene: TRBJ2-5
abundance: -
len: 13
v_gene: TRBV19
d_gene: TRBD1
CDR3nt: TGTGCCAGTAGTACCGACAGGGAAGAGACCCAGTACTTC
CDR3aa: CASSTDREETQYF

j_gene: TRBJ2-1
abundance: -
len: 15
v_gene: TRBV13
d_gene: TRBD2
CDR3nt: TGTGCCAGCACTTTTGGGGCTAGCGGGAGCGATGAGCAGTTCTTC
CDR3aa: CASTFGASGSDEQFF

j_gene: TRBJ2-7
abundance: -
len: 15
v_gene: TRBV2
d_gene: -
CDR3nt: TGTGCCAGCAGTCGAAGTAGCGGCCAGGACTACGAGCAGTACTTC
CDR3aa: CASSRSSGQDYEQYF

j_gene: TRBJ2-7
abundance: -
len: 14
v_gene: TRBV7-9
d_gene: -
CDR3nt: TGTGCCAGCAGCTTAGTTCCCAGGTTCCACGAGCAGTACTTC
CDR3aa: CASSLVPRFHEQYF